Sequencing of this T cell receptor beta chain was carried out in a study of blood T cell repertoires in COVID-19. Overall study: Whether acute or convalescent, the COVID-19 samples came from the United States, Italy and Spain. Nucleic acid was either cDNA or gDNA, and it came from T cells, B-cell-depleted T cells, or PBMCs.

The CDR3 contains 15 residues. Trimming left V 3 bases short and J 3 bases short, with 11 bases between. Germline V gene lookup returns CDR1 SGHAT and CDR2 FQNNGV. Original processing methods: Quantification of nucleated cells was approximated via reference gene primer amplification. Clones were sequenced by immunoSEQ multiplex PCR, and TCRdb holds only the in-frame ones, with some missing. The V and J calls and clone size were taken over from that table, and D and trimming were inferred from the DNA. The sample consists of around 50,000 clones, more than 75% of them appearing once. The receptor was isolated from a man between 50 and 59 years old with active COVID-19. The chain links TRBV11-2 to TRBJ1-4; no clear D. Sample: peripheral blood. The CDR3 DNA reads as TGTGCCAGCAGCTTTAGTGGCAGGCCTAATGAAAAACTGTTTTTT. It is translated as CASSFSGRPNEKLFF.